The 9 T cell receptor beta chains in this list originate from one sample, sequenced in a study of CD8+ T cells in alopecia areata. In each case, RNA was isolated and then reverse transcribed into cDNA as the sequencing template. TCRdb's table, derived via immunoSEQ multiplex PCR, lists solely in-frame clones and lacks some. This table holds about 90,000 clones, 40% to 50% found once. Sample treatment: oral pan-JAK inhibitor, 5-10 mg twice daily. The specimen comprised CD8+ T cells sorted from blood, sampled at week 24, from a patient treated with tofacitinib. Receptor source: a human donor with alopecia areata.

The chain links TRBV30 to TRBJ2-6; TRBD1 is a possible D gene (7 bases). Between the trimmed V and J ends, which lost 4 bases and 2 bases, there was a span of 18 bases. This CDR3 comprises 17 residues. The germline CDR1 and CDR2 sequences are GTSNPN and SVGIG (reference sequence). The CDR3 is CAWIRSGRGAGANVLTF. The DNA for the CDR3 is TGTGCCTGGATCCGTTCGGGCAGGGGGGCTGGGGCCAACGTCCTGACTTTC.

This rearrangement joins TRBV15 to TRBJ2-2; 10 positions agree with TRBD2. Per the germline V gene, CDR1 is LNHNV and CDR2 is YYDKDF (reference sequence). V gave up 5 bases and J gave up 3 bases; unmatched junction bases: 12. This CDR3 has 18 amino acids. CDR3 sequence: CATSVRPGLAIHTGELFF. The CDR3 nucleotides are TGTGCCACCAGCGTTCGCCCGGGACTAGCGATCCACACCGGGGAGCTGTTTTTT.

This rearrangement joins TRBV19 to TRBJ2-7; 8 nucleotides line up with TRBD1. Germline assignment: CDR1 LNHDA and CDR2 SQIVND (reference sequence). The length of the CDR3 is 15 residues. V lost 9 bases to trimming and J lost 2 bases; unmatched junction nucleotides: 12. As DNA, the CDR3 is TGTGCCAGCAGAGGATCGGACAGGGACCCCTACGAGCAGTACTTC. It codes for CASRGSDRDPYEQYF. The complete variable domain, with remaining parts taken from reference TRBV19 and TRBJ2-7, reads DGGITQSPKYLFRKEGQNVTLSCEQNLNHDAMYWYRQDPGQGLRLIYYSQIVNDFQKGDIAEGYSVSREKKESFPLTVTSAQKNPTAFYLCASRGSDRDPYEQYFGPGTRLTVT.

J is TRBJ2-5 and V is TRBV7-9, with TRBD1 matching over 8 bases. The length of the CDR3 is 14 residues. J gave up 3 bases and V 5 bases, and 5 bases lay outside the gene matches. Germline CDR1 reads SEHNR; CDR2 reads FQNEAQ (reference sequence). CDR3: CASSTSTGEETQYF. The CDR3 region has the DNA TGTGCCAGCAGCACATCGACAGGGGAAGAGACCCAGTACTTC.

This clone appeared a few times. V gene TRBV4-1 combines with J gene TRBJ2-5; a weak D match, TRBD1 (6 bases). The J call is uncertain, as TRBJ2-7 better fits the DNA end. Looked up from germline, CDR1 is MGHRA and CDR2 is YSYEKL. The CDR3 loop spans 15 amino acids. The CDR3 DNA reads as TGCGCCAGCAGCCAAAACTACAGGGACCCCTACGAGCAGTACTTC. Its translation: CASSQNYRDPYEQYF.

The V gene is TRBV29-1, the J gene TRBJ1-2; weak D call: TRBD1 (5 bases). Between the trimmed V and J ends, which lost 4 bases and 1 base, there was a span of 16 bases. The CDR3 length is 15 residues. The germline CDR1 and CDR2 sequences are SQVTM and ANQGSEA. The CDR3 sequence: CSVGGLPEFNYGYTF. The CDR3 DNA is TGCAGCGTTGGGGGCCTTCCCGAGTTTAACTATGGCTACACCTTC.

The chain is built from TRBV4-1 and TRBJ2-7, with a possible D match to TRBD2 (5 bases). The germline gives CDR1 MGHRA, CDR2 YSYEKL. With 1 base removed from V and 4 bases from J, the gap between germline ends came to 14 bases. This CDR3 contains 15 residues. The CDR3 sequence: CASSQVSDPSYEQYF. The CDR3 nucleotides read TGCGCCAGCAGCCAAGTTAGCGATCCCTCGTACGAGCAGTACTTC.

The rearrangement links TRBV9 to TRBJ2-5; TRBD2 might be the D (6 bases). The CDR3 runs to 15 residues. The ends were cut back, 0 bases at V and 5 bases at J, with 14 bases in the middle. Germline V gene sequence: CDR1 SGDLS, CDR2 YYNGEE. The CDR3 sequence is CASSVVEGLGETQYF. The CDR3 nucleotides read TGTGCCAGCAGCGTAGTGGAGGGGCTAGGGGAGACCCAGTACTTC.

The gene calls are TRBV30 and TRBJ2-5, with D perhaps TRBD1 (6 bases). Germline values: CDR1 GTSNPN, CDR2 SVGIG (reference sequence). The length of the CDR3 is 12 residues. Trimming left V 5 bases short and J 7 bases short, with 14 bases between. The CDR3 spells CAWGGSGRTQYF. The CDR3 region has the DNA TGTGCCTGGGGGGGCAGTGGACGGACCCAGTACTTC.